This entry is about one T cell receptor (beta chain). This specimen belongs to a study of OX40 agonist ivuxolimab in advanced cancers. The method was immunoSEQ multiplex PCR; TCRdb's version includes in-frame clones alone and lacks a portion of them. The table records about 37,000 clones, 70% to 85% of them present only once. CDR1 is SGHTA, CDR2 FQGNSA, per germline. CDR3 length: 14 amino acids. Trimming removed 1 base at V and 0 bases at J, with 7 bases between. J is TRBJ2-7 and V is TRBV7-2, with D hard to call. The sequenced sample was CD4+ or CD8+ T cells sorted from blood, obtained in a trial of the OX40 agonist ivuxolimab. This TCR came from an adult with an advanced solid tumor such as melanoma, head and neck, liver or kidney cancer. The chain's CDR3 is CASSLGASSYEQYF. The DNA of the CDR3 is TGTGCCAGCAGCTTAGGCGCCAGCTCCTACGAGCAGTACTTC.